These T cell receptor beta chains were read from a single sample in a study of blood T cells in healthy people across ages. From the 5' RACE reads, TCRdb called clonotypes with MiXCR, one entry per CDR3 protein. The data show about 640,000 distinct CDR3 sequences, with about 30% seen just once and 15% to 19% held by the top ten. The sequencing input was blood. The receptors shown here come from a woman of 80 years or more in good health. Each CDR3 is given with its conserved first and last residue. Each record gives: J gene, D gene, V gene, clone size, CDR3 protein, CDR3 DNA. D genes are given only for firm matches. Clone size appears in some rows only: once, few, many, or a class for an expanded clone.

j_call: TRBJ1-4
d_call: .
v_call: TRBV27
clone_size: .
cdr3_aa: CASSPMGRNEKLFF
cdr3_nt: TGTGCCAGCAGTCCGATGGGGAGGAATGAAAAACTGTTTTTT

j_call: TRBJ2-7
d_call: .
v_call: TRBV24-1
clone_size: many
cdr3_aa: CATSDPGLPYEQYF
cdr3_nt: TGTGCCACCAGTGATCCGGGATTACCCTACGAGCAGTACTTC

j_call: TRBJ1-1
d_call: .
v_call: TRBV29-1
clone_size: many
cdr3_aa: CSVGGLRGTEAFF
cdr3_nt: TGCAGCGTTGGGGGCCTGAGGGGCACTGAAGCTTTCTTT

j_call: TRBJ2-6
d_call: .
v_call: TRBV4-1
clone_size: .
cdr3_aa: CASSLVAFSGANVLTF
cdr3_nt: TGCGCCAGCAGCTTGGTGGCGTTCTCTGGGGCCAACGTCCTGACTTTC

j_call: TRBJ2-3
d_call: TRBD2
v_call: TRBV20-1
clone_size: .
cdr3_aa: CSASTRTSGGAEDTQYF
cdr3_nt: TGCAGTGCTTCGACTAGAACGAGCGGGGGGGCCGAGGATACGCAGTATTTT

j_call: TRBJ2-3
d_call: TRBD1
v_call: TRBV7-9
clone_size: .
cdr3_aa: CASSLGGQGHRAQYF
cdr3_nt: TGTGCCAGCAGCTTAGGGGGACAGGGCCACCGCGCGCAGTATTTT

j_call: TRBJ2-3
d_call: .
v_call: TRBV7-9
clone_size: once
cdr3_aa: CASSSRVGTDTQYF
cdr3_nt: TGTGCCAGCAGCTCGCGGGTGGGAACAGATACGCAGTATTTT

j_call: TRBJ1-2
d_call: .
v_call: TRBV5-6
clone_size: .
cdr3_aa: CVSTPLQRNYGYTF
cdr3_nt: TGTGTCAGCACCCCCCTACAGAGGAATTATGGCTACACCTTC

j_call: TRBJ2-7
d_call: .
v_call: TRBV2
clone_size: many
cdr3_aa: CASSSGTFSEQYF
cdr3_nt: TGTGCCAGCAGTTCCGGGACTTTCTCGGAGCAGTACTTC

j_call: TRBJ1-5
d_call: .
v_call: TRBV7-2
clone_size: .
cdr3_aa: CASSPVLNGNRPQHF
cdr3_nt: TGTGCCAGCAGCCCCGTCCTGAATGGCAATCGGCCCCAGCATTTT

j_call: TRBJ1-2
d_call: .
v_call: TRBV28
clone_size: .
cdr3_aa: CASSPAGATGYTF
cdr3_nt: TGTGCCAGCAGTCCCGCAGGGGCCACTGGCTACACCTTC

j_call: TRBJ2-7
d_call: TRBD1
v_call: TRBV28
clone_size: .
cdr3_aa: CASSLATGAPSEQYF
cdr3_nt: TGTGCCAGCAGTTTAGCGACAGGGGCCCCCTCCGAGCAGTACTTC

j_call: TRBJ1-2
d_call: .
v_call: TRBV7-2
clone_size: many
cdr3_aa: CASSLVKGGYTF
cdr3_nt: TGTGCCAGCAGCTTGGTGAAAGGGGGCTACACCTTC

j_call: TRBJ2-5
d_call: .
v_call: TRBV12-3/TRBV12-4
clone_size: .
cdr3_aa: CASSLSSIRQETQYF
cdr3_nt: TGTGCCAGCAGTTTGTCTAGTATCCGTCAAGAGACCCAGTACTTC

j_call: TRBJ1-2
d_call: TRBD1
v_call: TRBV12-3/TRBV12-4
clone_size: many
cdr3_aa: CASRGQLANYGYTF
cdr3_nt: TGTGCCAGCAGGGGACAGTTAGCTAACTATGGCTACACCTTC

j_call: TRBJ2-3
d_call: .
v_call: TRBV7-2
clone_size: .
cdr3_aa: CASSPMGVATDTQYF
cdr3_nt: TGTGCCAGCAGCCCTATGGGGGTTGCCACAGATACGCAGTATTTT

j_call: TRBJ2-3
d_call: .
v_call: TRBV18
clone_size: few
cdr3_aa: CASSRGRADTQYF
cdr3_nt: TGTGCCAGCTCACGGGGGCGCGCAGATACGCAGTATTTT

j_call: TRBJ1-1
d_call: .
v_call: TRBV7-2
clone_size: .
cdr3_aa: CASSPRVRWDTEAFF
cdr3_nt: TGTGCCAGCAGCCCCAGGGTGCGTTGGGACACTGAAGCTTTCTTT

j_call: TRBJ2-7
d_call: .
v_call: TRBV29-1
clone_size: .
cdr3_aa: CSVKTGYEQYF
cdr3_nt: TGCAGCGTTAAGACAGGCTACGAGCAGTACTTC